The next 30 T cell receptor beta chains were all read from a single sample in a study of T cell responses to AZD1222 COVID-19 vaccine (dated by TCRdb to about 2021). The sample's time point, from its label and the paper: about 28 days (+/-7) after the second vaccine dose. The receptor library was made with the immunoSEQ multiplex PCR assay. The clones in this table, taken by TCRdb from immuneACCESS, are in-frame only. Not every clone is retained; where verified, under half of the shortfall comes from an unresolved V gene, and the cause of the rest is unknown. The sample data list 50,000 to 55,000 clones, and approximately 88% of these were observed just once. Clones ranked in the top ten supply less than 3.5% of the sample. The starting material was peripheral blood, obtained 28 days after the second AZD1222 dose. These receptors came from an adult who received the AZD1222 COVID-19 vaccine.

This clone was detected only a few times. The chain carries TRBV5-4 and TRBJ2-7; no definite D call. This CDR3 is 13 amino acids long. Trimming stripped 3 bases from V and 2 bases from J, with 9 bases between. Germline lookup yields CDR1 SGHNT and CDR2 YYREEE (reference sequence). For the CDR3, the DNA is TGTGCCAGCAGCTACGACACGGCCTACGAGCAGTACTTC. Its protein is CASSYDTAYEQYF.

This clone was seen just once. The CDR3 is CASSFEQGAPGEQYF. In DNA form, the CDR3 reads TGTGCCAGCAGCTTTGAACAGGGGGCCCCCGGCGAGCAGTACTTC. V and J are TRBV5-6 and TRBJ2-7, with TRBD1 matching over 9 bases. Germline assignment: CDR1 SGHDT and CDR2 YYEEEE. The CDR3 has 15 amino acids. The V gene end was trimmed by 2 bases and the J gene end by 6 bases; junction bases not matched to a gene: 9.

Written as DNA, the CDR3 is TGTGCCAGCAGCTCCTACACGCCCGGCGCGGGAGGAGAGACCCAGTACTTC. It is translated as CASSSYTPGAGGETQYF. The chain recombines TRBV7-6 with TRBJ2-5; 8 bases are shared with TRBD2. This CDR3 is 17 amino acids long. Germline CDR1 reads SGHVS; CDR2 reads FNYEAQ. V lost 4 bases and J lost 4; bases outside the gene matches: 14.

CDR3 nucleotides: TGTGCCAGCAGCCCCATGGCTGGGGTGGCCAATGAGCAGTTCTTC. Translation: CASSPMAGVANEQFF. The chain is built from TRBV3-1 (or the pseudogene TRBV3-2) and TRBJ2-1; D call uncertain. The CDR3 runs to 15 residues. CDR1 is LGHDT and CDR2 is YNNKEL in the germline V gene (reference sequence). Between the trimmed V and J ends, which lost 4 bases and 6 bases, there was a span of 16 bases.

This clone showed up just a few times. The rearrangement uses TRBV7-9 and TRBJ2-5; 13 nucleotides line up with TRBD2. The trim removed 4 bases at V and 3 bases at J, leaving 11 bases unmatched. The CDR3 runs to 18 residues. The V gene's germline CDR1 is SEHNR and CDR2 FQNEAQ (reference sequence). The CDR3 nucleotides read TGTGCCAGCAGCTCTCTAGGACTAGCGGGAGACCCAAAAGAGACCCAGTACTTC. This translates into CASSSLGLAGDPKETQYF. Drawing the rest from reference TRBV7-9 and TRBJ2-5, the complete variable domain is DTGVSQNPRHKITKRGQNVTFRCDPISEHNRLYWYRQTLGQGPEFLTYFQNEAQLEKSRLLSDRFSAERPKGSFSTLEIQRTEQGDSAMYLCASSSLGLAGDPKETQYFGPGTRLLVL.

The chain combines TRBV5-1 with TRBJ2-1; 9 nucleotides line up with TRBD1. This CDR3 contains 14 residues. CDR1 and CDR2 from the germline V gene are SGHRS and YFSETQ. Trimming cost V 7 bases and J 9 bases; bases outside gene matches: 11. CDR3 sequence: CASSAGTGMAEQFF. The CDR3 DNA follows: TGCGCCAGCTCCGCCGGGACAGGGATGGCTGAGCAGTTCTTC.

The chain combines TRBV6-4 with TRBJ2-3; the match to TRBD1 covers 7 bases. Germline loops: CDR1 MRHNA, CDR2 SNTAGT. V was pared by 2 bases and J by 1 base, with 0 bases of the junction left unmatched. This CDR3 contains 14 residues. This CDR3 reads CASSDGQGTDTQYF. As DNA, the CDR3 is TGTGCCAGCAGTGACGGACAGGGCACAGATACGCAGTATTTT.

The chain carries TRBV18 and TRBJ1-2, with D perhaps matching TRBD1 (5 bases). CDR1 and CDR2 from the germline V gene are KGHSH and LQKENI. With 4 bases removed from V and 4 bases from J, the gap between germline ends came to 16 bases. CDR3 length: 15 amino acids. The CDR3 nucleotides read TGTGCCAGCTCACTCCAAAGAGGGGATGCCTATGGCTACACCTTC. Residues: CASSLQRGDAYGYTF.

The chain combines TRBV29-1 with TRBJ1-1; no clear D. The CDR3 is made up of 13 amino acids. V lost 4 bases, J lost 0 bases, and 9 bases lay in between. CDR1 is SQVTM and CDR2 is ANQGSEA in the germline V gene. CDR3 sequence reads: CSVGAALNTEAFF. In DNA form, the CDR3 reads TGCAGCGTTGGGGCAGCCTTGAACACTGAAGCTTTCTTT. The full variable domain, rest sourced from reference TRBV29-1 and TRBJ1-1, is SAVISQKPSRDICQRGTSLTIQCQVDSQVTMMFWYRQQPGQSLTLIATANQGSEATYESGFVIDKFPISRPNLTFSTLTVSNMSPEDSSIYLCSVGAALNTEAFFGQGTRLTVV.

The chain has TRBV18 and TRBJ1-2; no definite D call. The CDR3 runs 13 residues. Germline V lookup: CDR1 KGHSH, CDR2 LQKENI. V shed 3 bases and J shed 2 bases, with 7 bases lying between them. CDR3 sequence reads: CASSPDGNYGYTF. The CDR3 DNA reads as TGTGCCAGCTCACCTGACGGGAACTATGGCTACACCTTC.

This clone was detected once. The chain carries TRBV29-1 and TRBJ1-1; possibly TRBD1 for D (5 bases). This CDR3 contains 13 residues. Between the trimmed V and J ends, which lost 1 base and 4 bases, there was a span of 10 bases. Germline loops: CDR1 SQVTM, CDR2 ANQGSEA. The DNA for the CDR3 is TGCAGCGTTGAAGGAAAGGGACCCACTGAAGCTTTCTTT. This sequence encodes CSVEGKGPTEAFF.

V is TRBV19 and J is TRBJ1-5; D remains ambiguous. From germline, CDR1 is LNHDA and CDR2 SQIVND (reference sequence). The CDR3 runs to 14 residues. The V and J ends lost 4 bases and 11 bases respectively, with 18 bases between them. The CDR3 region is CASSKGGAGGSQHF. CDR3 DNA sequence: TGTGCCAGTAGTAAGGGCGGTGCGGGTGGGTCCCAGCATTTT.

The chain carries TRBV6-5 and TRBJ1-5; 8 nucleotides align to TRBD1. Germline lookup yields CDR1 MNHEY and CDR2 SVGAGI. The V and J ends lost 5 bases and 3 bases, in that order; junction bases with no gene match: 6. There are 15 residues in the CDR3. The CDR3 bases are TGTGCCAGCAGTCAGGGGGCAAATCCCAATCAGCCCCAGCATTTT. Translating it yields CASSQGANPNQPQHF.

V and J are TRBV19 and TRBJ2-3; D is ambiguous. Germline-derived CDR1 and CDR2 are LNHDA and SQIVND (reference sequence). V gave up 6 bases and J gave up 1 base, with 11 bases separating them. CDR3 length: 14 residues. CDR3 sequence: CASSWTAGTDTQYF. The CDR3 DNA is TGTGCCAGTAGCTGGACGGCAGGCACAGATACGCAGTATTTT.

The chain joins TRBV7-9 to TRBJ2-1; 8 nucleotides align to TRBD2. The CDR3 length is 16 residues. Per germline, CDR1 SEHNR and CDR2 FQNEAQ (reference sequence). Germline trimming cut 5 bases from V and 2 bases from J; bases unmatched to any gene: 8. CDR3 sequence (DNA): TGTGCCAGCAGCGGCCGGCCGGGAGGGCCCTACAATGAGCAGTTCTTC. It yields the protein CASSGRPGGPYNEQFF.

In this sample, this clone turned up a few times. J is TRBJ2-1 and V is TRBV14; D is undetermined. This CDR3 has 14 residues. V dropped 4 bases and J dropped 12 bases, with 19 bases sitting between them. The germline CDR1 and CDR2 sequences are SGHDN and FVKESK. The CDR3 reads CASSPTPAGWGQFF. The CDR3 bases are TGTGCCAGCAGCCCTACACCCGCCGGGTGGGGGCAGTTCTTC.

The V call is TRBV29-1, the J call TRBJ1-1; maybe TRBD1 (6 bases). Trimming left V 6 bases short and J 4 bases short, with 15 bases between. The CDR3 has 13 residues. Per the germline V gene, CDR1 is SQVTM and CDR2 is ANQGSEA. CDR3 DNA sequence: TGCAGCGTCGCCGGACAGCTGAGCACTGAAGCTTTCTTT. The encoded protein is CSVAGQLSTEAFF.

This chain joins TRBV11-1 and TRBJ2-1, with D perhaps TRBD1 or TRBD2 (5 bases each). Germline V CDR1 and CDR2: SGHAT, FQDESV (reference sequence). CDR3 length equals 15 residues. V lost 1 base and J lost 1, with 8 bases in between. CDR3 nucleotide sequence: TGTGCCAGCAGCTTAGGGGGGAATTCCTACAATGAGCAGTTCTTC. Its protein is CASSLGGNSYNEQFF.

This clone was seen just once. V usage is TRBV5-1 and J usage is TRBJ2-7; 7 bases are a match to TRBD2. The length of the CDR3 is 13 residues. CDR1 and CDR2 from the germline V gene are SGHRS and YFSETQ. V gave up 4 bases and J gave up 3 bases; unmatched junction bases: 4. CDR3 region: CASSRGTNYEQYF. The DNA for the CDR3 is TGCGCCAGCAGCCGCGGGACTAACTACGAGCAGTACTTC. The full variable domain, its missing parts supplied by reference TRBV5-1 and TRBJ2-7, is KAGVTQTPRYLIKTRGQQVTLSCSPISGHRSVSWYQQTPGQGLQFLFEYFSETQRNKGNFPGRFSGRQFSNSRSEMNVSTLELGDSALYLCASSRGTNYEQYFGPGTRLTVT.

The chain is built from TRBV30 and TRBJ2-7, with TRBD2 identical over 10 bases. Germline values: CDR1 GTSNPN, CDR2 SVGIG (reference sequence). The J segment lost 4 bases and the V segment lost 2 bases, leaving 8 bases of the junction unmatched. CDR3 size: 15 residues. The CDR3 DNA reads TGTGCCTGGAGTTCGCCCGCTAGCGGGAGTTACGAGCAGTACTTC. Translating it yields CAWSSPASGSYEQYF.

The rearrangement uses TRBV16 and TRBJ1-1; D is perhaps TRBD1 (6 bases). Between the trimmed V and J ends, which lost 7 bases and 4 bases, there was a span of 16 bases. Germline-derived CDR1 and CDR2 are KGHSY and FQNENV. The CDR3 is 14 amino acids. The DNA of the CDR3 is TGTGCCAGCACCCACAGGGATGGTAGCACTGAAGCTTTCTTT. The encoded protein is CASTHRDGSTEAFF.

The chain couples TRBV30 to TRBJ2-3; 8 bases line up with TRBD2. CDR1 and CDR2 from the germline V gene are GTSNPN and SVGIG (reference sequence). V gave up 0 bases and J gave up 2 bases; unmatched junction bases: 4. The CDR3 covers 15 residues. CDR3 amino acids: CAWSVGSGITDTQYF. Written as DNA, the CDR3 is TGTGCCTGGAGTGTCGGTAGCGGGATCACAGATACGCAGTATTTT.

This rearrangement joins TRBV7-2 to TRBJ2-3; unclear D gene. Trimming stripped 3 bases from V and 4 bases from J, with 2 bases between. Germline values: CDR1 SGHTA, CDR2 FQGNSA. This CDR3 comprises 11 residues. CDR3 sequence reads: CASSLSDTQYF. The CDR3 nucleotides read TGTGCCAGCAGCTTGTCAGATACGCAGTATTTT. Using reference TRBV7-2 and TRBJ2-3 for the parts outside the CDR3, the full variable domain is GAGVSQSPSNKVTEKGKDVELRCDPISGHTALYWYRQSLGQGLEFLIYFQGNSAPDKSGLPSDRFSAERTGGSVSTLTIQRTQQEDSAVYLCASSLSDTQYFGPGTRLTVL.

The chain links TRBV24-1 to TRBJ1-2; D gene unclear. V was cut by 2 bases and J by 0 bases, with 6 bases left in between. Germline lookup yields CDR1 KGHDR and CDR2 SFDVKD. This CDR3 spans 14 amino acids. In DNA form, the CDR3 reads TGTGCCACCAGTGATTCGGGATCTAACTATGGCTACACCTTC. Translating it yields CATSDSGSNYGYTF.

The chain employs TRBV24-1 and TRBJ1-5; TRBD1 matches at 8 bases. The J segment lost 3 bases and the V segment lost 9 bases, leaving 3 bases of the junction unmatched. Per germline, CDR1 KGHDR and CDR2 SFDVKD. This CDR3 has 13 amino acids. The CDR3 loop is CATGDRTNQPQHF. The CDR3, as DNA: TGTGCCACCGGGGACAGGACCAATCAGCCCCAGCATTTT.

This clone was observed a single time. The CDR3 DNA reads TGTGCCATGCGGGCCGTTGGAAACGAAAAACTGTTTTTT. Translation: CAMRAVGNEKLFF. This chain connects TRBV10-3 to TRBJ1-4; D call uncertain. Germline values: CDR1 ENHRY, CDR2 SYGVKD. The CDR3 is 13 residues long. Trimming removed 9 bases at V and 8 bases at J, with 16 bases between.

This clone was seen only a few times. V is TRBV27 and J is TRBJ2-7; 15 bases align to TRBD2. The CDR3 runs to 17 residues. Germline V gene lookup returns CDR1 MNHEY and CDR2 SMNVEV (reference sequence). V shed 7 bases and J 1 base; nucleotides not matched to a gene: 8. The CDR3 sequence: CASKGGTSGRSSYEQYF. CDR3 coding DNA: TGTGCCAGCAAGGGGGGGACTAGCGGGAGGTCTTCCTACGAGCAGTACTTC.

This rearrangement joins TRBV28 to TRBJ2-7; tentative D call: TRBD2 (5 bases). The germline gives CDR1 MDHEN, CDR2 SYDVKM. V was trimmed by 4 bases and J by 1 base, leaving 14 bases between them. The CDR3 contains 15 residues. CDR3: CASSSAARVSYEQYF. Written as DNA, the CDR3 is TGTGCCAGCAGTTCAGCGGCTAGGGTTTCCTACGAGCAGTACTTC.

The rearrangement uses TRBV18 and TRBJ2-2; 10 nucleotides agree with TRBD2. The V and J ends lost 2 bases and 4 bases, in that order; junction bases with no gene match: 1. Per the germline V gene, CDR1 is KGHSH and CDR2 is LQKENI. The CDR3 has 15 amino acids. The CDR3 DNA follows: TGTGCCAGCTCACCAGCTAGCGGGGGCACCGGGGAGCTGTTTTTT. Translation: CASSPASGGTGELFF.

This chain uses TRBV28 with TRBJ1-1, with TRBD1 matching over 8 bases. Germline CDR1 MDHEN, CDR2 SYDVKM. V dropped 5 bases and J dropped 5; count of bases not matched to a gene: 7. This CDR3 is built from 14 residues. Here the CDR3 reads CASSPPGGWTEAFF. The DNA of the CDR3 is TGTGCCAGCAGTCCCCCAGGGGGCTGGACTGAAGCTTTCTTT.